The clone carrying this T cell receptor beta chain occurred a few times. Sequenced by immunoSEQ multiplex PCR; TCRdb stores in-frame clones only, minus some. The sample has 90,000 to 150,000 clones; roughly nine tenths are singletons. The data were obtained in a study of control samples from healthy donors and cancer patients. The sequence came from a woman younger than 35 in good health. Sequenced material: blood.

Written as DNA, the CDR3 is TGTGCCTGGAGAGCAGGAGCGGGGGGCACAGATACGCAGTATTTT. Amino acid sequence: CAWRAGAGGTDTQYF. The chain employs TRBV30 and TRBJ2-3, with TRBD2 identical over 8 bases. Unmatched junction bases numbered 6, after V lost 3 bases and J lost 1 base. Germline assignment: CDR1 GTSNPN and CDR2 SVGIG (reference sequence). The CDR3 has 15 amino acids.